This T cell receptor beta chain was documented in a study of T cells in Graves' hyperthyroidism and ophthalmopathy. Findings and limits, study-wide: Ophthalmopathy was predicted by the model a median of 6.5 months ahead of onset.

RNA transcripts provided the source from which TCR beta CDR3 regions were amplified. The HTBI set primed first-round TCR CDR3 RT-PCR. TCRdb re-derived calls from the multiplex PCR reads in MiXCR, one entry per CDR3 protein. The repertoire holds some 690,000 distinct CDR3 sequences, with 15% to 20% as singletons. The study excluded patients with uncontrolled infection, other autoimmune disease, pregnancy or lactation. Thyroid ultrasound, orbital computed tomography, clinical symptoms, and serum thyroxine and TRAb underpinned diagnoses. The PBMCs studied were ones that came from 10 ml fresh peripheral blood. In regard to this clonotype: The antigen is undetermined.

This sequence was found in a man in his forties or fifties with Graves' hyperthyroidism. The sample comprised blood.

The CDR3 spells CASSLSGLAPTYEQYF. In DNA form, the CDR3 reads TGTGCCAGCAGTTTATCGGGACTAGCTCCCACCTACGAGCAGTACTTC. The gene calls are TRBV28 and TRBJ2-7; 9 nucleotides align to TRBD2. The CDR3 covers 16 residues. Germline lookup yields CDR1 MDHEN and CDR2 SYDVKM. Trimming cost V 1 base and J 2 bases; bases outside gene matches: 6.